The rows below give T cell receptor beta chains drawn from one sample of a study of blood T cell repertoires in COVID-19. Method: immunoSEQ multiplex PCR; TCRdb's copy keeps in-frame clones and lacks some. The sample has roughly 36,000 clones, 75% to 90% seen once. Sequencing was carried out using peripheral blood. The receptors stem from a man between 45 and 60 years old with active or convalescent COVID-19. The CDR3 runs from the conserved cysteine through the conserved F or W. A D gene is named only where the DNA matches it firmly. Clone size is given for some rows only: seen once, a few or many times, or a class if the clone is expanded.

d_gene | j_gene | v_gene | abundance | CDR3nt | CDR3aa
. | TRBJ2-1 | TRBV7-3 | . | TGTGCCAGCAGCTTAGCGGGAATCTCCTACAATGAGCAGTTCTTC | CASSLAGISYNEQFF
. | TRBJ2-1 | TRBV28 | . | TGTGCCAGCCTGCAGGAAACCTCCTACAATGAGCAGTTCTTC | CASLQETSYNEQFF
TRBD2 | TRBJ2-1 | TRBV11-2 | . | TGTGCCAGCAGCTTAGGGGGTAGCGGGGTATACAATGAGCAGTTCTTC | CASSLGGSGVYNEQFF
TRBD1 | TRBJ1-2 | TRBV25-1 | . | TGTGCCAGCAGTGAATTTCCGGACAGGGGTCGCTATGGCTACACCTTC | CASSEFPDRGRYGYTF
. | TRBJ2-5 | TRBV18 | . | TGTGCCAGCTCACCACCAATGGACAGCCAAGAGACCCAGTACTTC | CASSPPMDSQETQYF
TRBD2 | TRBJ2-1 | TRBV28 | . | TGTGCCAGCAACCACCGGGAGGGGGGGTACAATGAGCAGTTCTTC | CASNHREGGYNEQFF
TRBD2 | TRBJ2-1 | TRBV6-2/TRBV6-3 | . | TGTGCCAGCAGTTCCCATACTGGACTAGCGGGGTCCATTTACAATGAGCAGTTCTTC | CASSSHTGLAGSIYNEQFF
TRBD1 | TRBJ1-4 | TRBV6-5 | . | TGTGCCAGCCTTCCGGGACAGAATGAAAAACTGTTTTTT | CASLPGQNEKLFF
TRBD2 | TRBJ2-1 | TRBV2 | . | TGTGCCAGCAGTAGACCGACTAGCCGGCAGTTCTTC | CASSRPTSRQFF
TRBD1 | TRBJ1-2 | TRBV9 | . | TGTGCCAGCAGCCAGGGGGCATTGAGCTATGGCTACACCTTC | CASSQGALSYGYTF
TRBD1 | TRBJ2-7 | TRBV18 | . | TGTGCCAGCTCACGCAGCCAGGGACAGGGAAGAAACGAGCAGTACTTC | CASSRSQGQGRNEQYF
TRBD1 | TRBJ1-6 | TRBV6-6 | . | TGTGCCAGCGACAGGGACTCCTATAATTCACCCCTCCACTTT | CASDRDSYNSPLHF
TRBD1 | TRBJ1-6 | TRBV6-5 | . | TGTGCCAGCAGTCAGACAGGGGTAGTCTCACCCCTCCACTTT | CASSQTGVVSPLHF
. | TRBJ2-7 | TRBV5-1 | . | TGCGCCAGCAGCTTCTATCCTAGCGAGTCCTACCGGAGCTCCTACGAGCAGTACTTC | CASSFYPSESYRSSYEQYF
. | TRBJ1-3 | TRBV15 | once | TGTGCCACCAGCAGGGGAGACATCTCTGGAAACACCATATATTTT | CATSRGDISGNTIYF
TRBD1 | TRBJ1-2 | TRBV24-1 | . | TGTGCCACCAGTGACCCGGGACAGGGGGGAGGCTATGGCTACACCTTC | CATSDPGQGGGYGYTF
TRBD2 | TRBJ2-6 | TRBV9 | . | TGTGCCAGCAGGGGAGGGGCCGGGGCCAACGTCCTGACTTTC | CASRGGAGANVLTF
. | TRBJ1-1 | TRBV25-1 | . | TGTGCCAGCAGTACCCGGGGAGGGGTCGACACTGAAGCTTTCTTT | CASSTRGGVDTEAFF
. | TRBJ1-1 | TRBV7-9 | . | TGTGCCAGCGCATTAACAGGGCTTTTCACTGAAGCTTTCTTT | CASALTGLFTEAFF
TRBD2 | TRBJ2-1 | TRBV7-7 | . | TGTGCTAGCAGCACGGGACTAGCGGGGGTCAATGAGCAGTTCTTC | CASSTGLAGVNEQFF
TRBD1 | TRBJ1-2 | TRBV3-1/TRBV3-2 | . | TGTGCCAGCAGACACAGGGGGGGTTATGGCTACACCTTC | CASRHRGGYGYTF
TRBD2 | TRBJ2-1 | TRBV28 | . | TGTGCCAGCAGTTCCCCGGGACTAGCGGGGGGCCGACTGAGCTCCTACAATGAGCAGTTCTTC | CASSSPGLAGGRLSSYNEQFF
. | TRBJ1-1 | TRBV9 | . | TGTGCCAGCAGCGTAGTGACAGGGAACACTGAAGCTTTCTTT | CASSVVTGNTEAFF
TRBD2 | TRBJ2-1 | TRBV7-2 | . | TGTGCCAGCAGCTTAGTCGGCGGGAGCTTAGATGAGCAGTTCTTC | CASSLVGGSLDEQFF
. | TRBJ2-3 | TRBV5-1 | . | TGCGCCAGCAGCTTGGAGCAGGTCACAGATACGCAGTATTTT | CASSLEQVTDTQYF
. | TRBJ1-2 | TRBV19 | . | TGTGCCAGTAGTATGGGAGCAAAGAGCTACACCTTC | CASSMGAKSYTF
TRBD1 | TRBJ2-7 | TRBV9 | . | TGTGCCCGCCGCGCGGGGGCGGGGACAGGGGGCTACGAGCAGTACTTC | CARRAGAGTGGYEQYF
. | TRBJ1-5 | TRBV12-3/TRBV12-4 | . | TGTGCCAGCAGCTCGCGGGTTGCTCAGCCCCAGCATTTT | CASSSRVAQPQHF
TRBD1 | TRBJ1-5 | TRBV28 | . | TGTGCCAGCAGCCAACCGGGACAGGGTCATCAGCCCCAGCATTTT | CASSQPGQGHQPQHF
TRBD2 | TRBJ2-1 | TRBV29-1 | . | TGCAGCTCCCGGACAGTACCTAGCGGGGGGAGTCCTAACAATGAGCAGTTCTTC | CSSRTVPSGGSPNNEQFF
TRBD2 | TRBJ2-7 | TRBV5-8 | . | TGTGCCAGCAGCTGGGGACTAGCGGGAGGGGAGTACTTC | CASSWGLAGGEYF
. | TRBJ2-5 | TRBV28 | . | TGTGCCAGCAGTCCGAGCGCAGGGGTAGAGACCCAGTACTTC | CASSPSAGVETQYF
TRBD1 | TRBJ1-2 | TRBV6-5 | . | TGTGCCAGCAGAAAGGACAGGCAGCACCATGGCTACACCTTC | CASRKDRQHHGYTF
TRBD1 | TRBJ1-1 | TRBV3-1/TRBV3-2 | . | TGTGCCAGCAGCCACGGGACAGTGAACACTGAAGCTTTCTTT | CASSHGTVNTEAFF
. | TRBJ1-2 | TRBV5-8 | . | TGTGCCAGCACAAAAGACAGGTTTGGCTATGGCTACACCTTC | CASTKDRFGYGYTF
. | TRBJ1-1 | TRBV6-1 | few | TGTGCCAGCAGTGATCCCCTGAGGGAAGCTTTCTTT | CASSDPLREAFF
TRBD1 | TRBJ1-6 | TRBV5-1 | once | TGCGCCAGCAGCATGGGACAGGATAATTCACCCCTCCACTTT | CASSMGQDNSPLHF
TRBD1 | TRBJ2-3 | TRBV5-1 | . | TGCGCCAGCAGCCCTCGACAGGGTCCAGATACGCAGTATTTT | CASSPRQGPDTQYF
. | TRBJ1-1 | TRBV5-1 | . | TGCGCCAGCAGTATAGAAGTGAACACTGAAGCTTTCTTT | CASSIEVNTEAFF
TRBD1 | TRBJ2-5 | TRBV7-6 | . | TGTGCTAGCAACAGGGGGCCACAAGAGACCCAGTACTTC | CASNRGPQETQYF
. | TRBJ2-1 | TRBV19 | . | TGTGCCAGTAGTAGAATCGCGGGCTCCTACAATGAGCAGTTCTTC | CASSRIAGSYNEQFF